A single sample gave rise to the 18 T cell receptor delta chains below, sequenced in a study of γδ T cells in repeated Plasmodium falciparum infection. TCRdb re-processed the multiplex PCR reads using CATT. The sample shows 75,000 to 100,000 delta-chain clones, almost 1.5% of them seen only once. Bulk repertoires came from Vgamma9/Vdelta2+ or Vdelta2-negative gammadelta T cells flow-sorted from PBMC. Sequences were obtained from gamma-delta T cells from blood. These receptors came from a pool of human donors (malaria-infected and uninfected, not separated).

About this clone: A far larger clone lies a single base away; this is likely a read error. Other DNA sequences in this specimen translate into the identical CDR3. The chain has TRDV2 and TRDJ1; D is possibly TRDD3 (6 bases). The J gene, missing from TCRdb, was assigned here through DNA to germline matching. Germline loops: CDR1 GEAIGNYY, CDR2 EKD. The CDR3 runs 19 residues. This chain's CDR3 is CACEALQGTGSHSWAKLIF. The CDR3 region has the DNA TGCGCCTGTGAGGCTCTCCAGGGTACTGGGTCTCATAGCTGGGCCAAACTCATCTTT.

This clone was seen a handful of times. TCRdb attributes to this sequence the protein of a much larger clone, which differs from the DNA translation at residue 4; a read error is likely, and the protein displayed is translated from the DNA. The rearrangement links TRDV2 to TRDJ1, with 7 bases lining up with TRDD3. The J gene, missing from TCRdb, was assigned here through DNA to germline matching. The V gene's germline CDR1 is GEAIGNYY and CDR2 EKD. The CDR3 is 18 residues long. The DNA of the CDR3 is TGTGCCTGTGGCACCGTATCGACTCTCCTGGGGGACACCGATAAACTCATCTTT. Translating it yields CACGTVSTLLGDTDKLIF.

This clone came up many times. A far larger clone is one base from this, pointing to a likely read error. The same CDR3 arises from other DNA sequences in this sample as well. The genes are TRDV2 and TRDJ2; 13 positions agree with TRDD3. The J gene is absent in TCRdb and was assigned here via DNA matching to germline. Germline lookup yields CDR1 GEAIGNYY and CDR2 EKD. V was pared by 3 bases and J by 5 bases, with 17 bases of the junction left unmatched. This CDR3 region has 20 residues. The CDR3 DNA reads as TGTGCCTGTGACCCCGTATATCCCAGTACTGGGGGATACGGCACAGCACAACTCTTCTTT. Translating it yields CACDPVYPSTGGYGTAQLFF.

A note on this clone: TCRdb has a much larger clone's protein, which differs at residue 8 from the translation of this DNA, likely because of a read error; what is shown is the protein translated from the DNA. The chain carries TRDV2 and TRDJ3; 10 nucleotides align to TRDD3. The J gene is absent in TCRdb and was assigned here via DNA matching to germline. The CDR3 length is 21 residues. Germline V gene data show CDR1 as GEAIGNYY and CDR2 as EKD. Trimming removed 0 bases from V and 2 bases from J; junction bases left unmatched: 12. CDR3: CACDTRRAGGYGAWDTRQMFF. In nucleotides, the CDR3 is TGTGCCTGTGACACCCGGCGCGCTGGGGGATATGGCGCCTGGGACACCCGACAGATGTTTTTC.

Remarks on this clone: The protein TCRdb gives is from a much larger clone and does not agree with this DNA's translation at residue 4, likely a read error; the protein shown here comes from the DNA. The chain combines TRDV2 with TRDJ1; D gene ambiguous. Germline matching of the DNA provided the J gene here, since TCRdb leaves it blank. The CDR3 spans 16 residues. The V gene's germline CDR1 is GEAIGNYY and CDR2 EKD. Trimming took 5 bases from V and 0 from J, leaving 18 bases between them. The CDR3 spells CACGPTKGLYTDKLIF. The CDR3 DNA sequence: TGTGCCTGTGGCCCGACGAAGGGGTTGTACACCGATAAACTCATCTTT.

The chain joins TRDV2 to TRDJ1; 9 bases are shared with TRDD3. Because TCRdb records no J gene, it was assigned here through a match of the DNA to germline. The V gene's germline CDR1 is GEAIGNYY and CDR2 EKD. This CDR3 is 19 amino acids long. Germline trimming cut 1 base from V and 3 bases from J; bases unmatched to any gene: 17. The CDR3 loop reads CACDTVTGGHPFEPDKLIF. CDR3 coding DNA: TGTGCCTGTGACACTGTTACTGGGGGACACCCTTTCGAGCCCGATAAACTCATCTTT.

To note about this clone: TCRdb attributes to this sequence the protein of a much larger clone, which differs from the DNA translation at residue 7; a read error is likely, and the protein displayed is translated from the DNA. The V call is TRDV2, the J call TRDJ3; D gene uncertain. Assignment of the J gene here rests on matching the DNA to germline, because TCRdb gives none. Germline CDR1 reads GEAIGNYY; CDR2 reads EKD. The CDR3 is 15 residues long. V was shortened by 3 bases and J by 2 bases, with 7 bases between the two germline ends. CDR3 coding DNA: TGTGCCTGTGACCATATCCCCTGGGACACCCGACAGATGTTTTTC. Translated: CACDHIPWDTRQMFF.

This clone was seen repeatedly, ten times or more. J is TRDJ1 and V is TRDV3; possible D gene TRDD2, 5 bases. This CDR3 is 17 amino acids long. CDR1 and CDR2 from the germline V gene are TVYSNPD and GDNSRS (reference sequence). Deletions cut 3 bases from V and 0 bases from J, with 23 bases between. The CDR3 sequence: CAFALRGPFSYTDKLIF. The CDR3 DNA reads as TGTGCCTTCGCGCTACGTGGACCCTTCTCGTACACCGATAAACTCATCTTT.

This clone has just a few counts. Given a far larger clone just one base away, this is likely a sequencing read error. The same CDR3 can be traced to other DNA sequences in this sample. This chain connects TRDV1 to TRDJ1; 12 nucleotides agree with TRDD3. The J gene, left out of TCRdb, was set here by checking the DNA against germline. This CDR3 has 23 residues. Germline trimming cut 2 bases from V and 0 bases from J; bases unmatched to any gene: 22. From germline, CDR1 is TSWWSYY and CDR2 QGS. CDR3 DNA: TGTGCTCTTGGGGAAGATAGAAGAATTGTACTGGGGGATACACTCCGATACACCGATAAACTCATCTTT. Protein: CALGEDRRIVLGDTLRYTDKLIF.

Notes on this clone: One base separates it from a far larger clone, so it is likely a read error. The same CDR3 arises from other DNA sequences in this sample as well. The gene calls are TRDV1 and TRDJ1; TRDD3 matches 9 bases. The CDR3 is made up of 21 amino acids. Germline V gives CDR1 TSWWSYY, CDR2 QGS. V was pared by 3 bases and J by 2 bases, with 22 bases of the junction left unmatched. The CDR3 region has the DNA TGTGCTCTTGGGGATGGCCTTCTCACACAACAAACTGGGGGAGTTACCGATAAACTCATCTTT. It translates to CALGDGLLTQQTGGVTDKLIF.

Here the CDR3 reads CALGELVGSYSRTWGIRVVDKLIF. CDR3 in DNA: TGTGCTCTTGGGGAACTCGTGGGTTCCTATTCTCGAACTTGGGGGATACGCGTCGTCGATAAACTCATCTTT. The chain employs TRDV1 and TRDJ1; 11 positions match TRDD3. TCRdb offers no J gene call, so here the DNA was matched to germline to obtain one. Germline V gene lookup returns CDR1 TSWWSYY and CDR2 QGS. This CDR3 comprises 24 residues. The V gene end was trimmed by 0 bases and the J gene end by 4 bases; junction bases not matched to a gene: 28.

This clone was picked up a small number of times. A far larger clone is only one base removed, so a read error is likely. Other DNA sequences in this sample translate to the same CDR3. The CDR3: CALGDGILLPQYWGTLPDKLIF. For the CDR3, the DNA is TGTGCTCTTGGGGATGGAATCCTTCTGCCACAGTACTGGGGGACACTACCCGATAAACTCATCTTT. The V call is TRDV1, the J call TRDJ1; 9 positions match TRDD3. The J gene was missing in TCRdb and was found by matching the end of the DNA to germline. The V gene end was trimmed by 3 bases and the J gene end by 3 bases; junction bases not matched to a gene: 26. Germline V gene sequence: CDR1 TSWWSYY, CDR2 QGS. CDR3 length equals 22 residues.

This clone was observed a few times. The TCRdb protein comes from a much larger clone and disagrees with this DNA's translation at residue 15, likely due to a read error; the protein given here is derived from the DNA. The chain couples TRDV1 to TRDJ1, with TRDD3 matching over 10 bases. TCRdb supplies no J gene; here it was assigned by aligning the nucleotide sequence to germline. The V gene's germline CDR1 is TSWWSYY and CDR2 QGS. V lost 0 bases and J lost 3; bases outside the gene matches: 16. The length of the CDR3 is 20 residues. CDR3 residues: CALGELPTGDWGILADKLIF. DNA for the CDR3: TGTGCTCTTGGGGAACTTCCTACGGGGGACTGGGGGATCCTTGCCGATAAACTCATCTTT.

This clone showed up many times. A far larger clone is just one base off, so this is likely a read error. Other DNA sequences in this sample translate to the same CDR3. This rearrangement joins TRDV2 to TRDJ1; the match to TRDD3 covers 13 bases. The CDR3 consists of 18 residues. Germline V gene lookup returns CDR1 GEAIGNYY and CDR2 EKD. CDR3 amino acids: CACDTGKLLGDTPDKLIF. Written as DNA, the CDR3 is TGCGCCTGTGACACCGGGAAGTTACTGGGGGATACGCCCGATAAACTCATCTTT.

Regarding this clone: Translating this DNA gives a protein that differs at residue 4 from the TCRdb one, which belongs to a much larger clone; a read error is likely, and the protein shown is this translation. This chain connects TRDV1 to TRDJ1, with TRDD3 as a possible D gene (6 bases). TCRdb supplies no J gene; here it was assigned by aligning the nucleotide sequence to germline. The CDR3 contains 20 residues. The germline gives CDR1 TSWWSYY, CDR2 QGS. This CDR3 reads CALEEQRGSPRWDKADKLIF. The CDR3 nucleotides read TGTGCTCTTGAGGAACAAAGGGGCTCCCCACGATGGGATAAAGCCGATAAACTCATCTTT.

This clone was observed a few times. The protein in TCRdb stems from a much larger clone and differs at residue 12 from this DNA's translation, likely a read error; here the protein is translated from the DNA. No J gene was named, though the V gene is TRDV2; the table's D gene call, TRDD3, was not cross checked with the DNA. In germline, CDR1 is GEAIGNYY, CDR2 EKD. This CDR3 has 14 residues. The CDR3: CACDTGVETAQPFF. The CDR3 nucleotides are TGTGCCTGTGACACCGGGGTGGAGACAGCACAACCCTTCTTT.

Notes on this clone: This likely reflects a read error, since a far larger clone is one base away. The identical CDR3 is also encoded by other nucleotide sequences in the sample. The V and J genes are TRDV2 and TRDJ3; 8 positions agree with TRDD3. Here the J gene came from matching the DNA to germline, since TCRdb omits it. The CDR3 contains 20 residues. Germline V gene data show CDR1 as GEAIGNYY and CDR2 as EKD. CDR3 bases: TGTGCCTGTGACACCCTTTCTGGGGGAACCGGATCCTGGGACACCCGTCAGATGTTTTTC. It encodes CACDTLSGGTGSWDTRQMFF.

Concerning this clone itself: A single base is all that separates this from a far larger clone, so a read error is likely. The sample carries other DNA sequences with the same CDR3. The chain couples TRDV2 to TRDJ1, with TRDD3 matching 13 bases. TCRdb does not report a J gene; here it was assigned by matching the DNA to germline references. After removal of 0 bases from V and 1 base from J, the junction contained 16 bases not matched to a gene. Per germline, CDR1 GEAIGNYY and CDR2 EKD. The CDR3 runs 21 residues. The CDR3 is CACDTRTFQLLGDTRTDKLIF. The CDR3 DNA follows: TGTGCCTGTGACACCCGGACCTTCCAACTACTGGGGGATACGCGCACCGATAAACTCATCTTT.